The entry that follows covers one T cell receptor (beta chain) sequence. Clones were sequenced by immunoSEQ multiplex PCR, and TCRdb holds only the in-frame ones, with some missing. The table has tens of thousands of clones, around 86% seen once. The sample is drawn from a study of blood T cell repertoires in COVID-19. The clonotype was recovered from a human donor in a cohort sampled during active COVID-19. The donor label of this sample is uncertain. The sample consisted of peripheral blood.

The CDR3 DNA reads as TGTGCCAGCAGCTTACGACAGGGAAACAATGAGCAGTTCTTC. This encodes CASSLRQGNNEQFF. The gene calls are TRBV11-3 and TRBJ2-1; TRBD1 agrees at 7 bases. V lost 2 bases, J lost 5 bases, and 3 bases stayed unmatched. The germline CDR1 and CDR2 sequences are SGHNT and YENEEA. CDR3 size: 14 residues.